This TCR beta chain was found in a study of T-cell reconstitution after alpha-beta-depleted transplantation in children. This clonotype was found many times. Germline CDR1 reads MNHEY; CDR2 reads SVGAGI. V shed 7 bases and J shed 7 bases, with 11 bases lying between them. CDR3 length: 13 residues. Preparation of the TCRbeta library used unique molecular identifiers. TCRdb reanalysed the PCR reads using MiXCR and keeps one entry per CDR3 protein. The table shows about 72,000 distinct CDR3 sequences, with 6% to 8.5% occurring only once. The rearrangement joins TRBV6-5 to TRBJ1-6; no clear D. The TCR originated in a human donor who donated a stem cell graft to a child with acute lymphoblastic leukemia. The starting material was PBMCs from the stem cell graft donor, obtained from the stem cell graft. CDR3 DNA: TGTGCCAGCAACCGGGGTCGGAATTCACCCCTCCACTTT. It yields the protein CASNRGRNSPLHF.